This T cell receptor (beta chain) originates from a study of blood T cell repertoires in COVID-19. This CDR3 has 18 amino acids. Germline V gene data show CDR1 as SGHRS and CDR2 as YFSETQ. The ends were cut back, 0 bases at V and 0 bases at J, with 13 bases in the middle. Participants were aged 18 to 89 years from approximately 25 US areas. Allocation to cohorts depended on clinical history reported by the participants. In the original workflow: How many nucleated cells were present was estimated from reference gene primer amplification. Assay: immunoSEQ multiplex PCR; the TCRdb copy retains only in-frame clones and omits some. V, J and clone size are those of that table, while D and trimming were read from the DNA. This sample yields about 270,000 clones, of which 75% to 85% are seen a single time; around 9.8% belongs to the top ten. This clone was seen just once.

The TCR was taken from a woman between 45 and 65 years old with acute COVID-19. The sample was PBMCs or T cells enriched from blood (not recorded which). The chain uses TRBV5-1 and TRBJ2-6; the D is unclear. CDR3 amino acids: CASSLATGGGSGANVLTF. As DNA, the CDR3 is TGCGCCAGCAGCTTGGCGACGGGTGGTGGCTCTGGGGCCAACGTCCTGACTTTC.